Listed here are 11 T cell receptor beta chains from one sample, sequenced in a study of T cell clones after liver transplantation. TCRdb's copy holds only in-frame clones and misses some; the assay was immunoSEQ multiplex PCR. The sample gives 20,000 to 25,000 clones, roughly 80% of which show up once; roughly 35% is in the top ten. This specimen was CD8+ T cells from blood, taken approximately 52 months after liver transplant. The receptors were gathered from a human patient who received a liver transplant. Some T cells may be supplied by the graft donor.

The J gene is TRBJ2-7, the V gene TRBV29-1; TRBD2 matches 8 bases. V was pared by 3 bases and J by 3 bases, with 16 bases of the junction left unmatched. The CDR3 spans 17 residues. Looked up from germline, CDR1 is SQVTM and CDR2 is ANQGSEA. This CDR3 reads CSVDGGGGTRNDYEQYF. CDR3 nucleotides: TGCAGCGTTGACGGGGGGGGTGGGACACGTAACGACTACGAGCAGTACTTC.

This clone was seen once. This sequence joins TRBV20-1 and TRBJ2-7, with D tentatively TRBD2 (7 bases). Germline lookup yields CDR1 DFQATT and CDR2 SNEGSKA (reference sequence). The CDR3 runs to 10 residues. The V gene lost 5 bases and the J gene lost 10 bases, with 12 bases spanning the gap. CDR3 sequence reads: CSAEGGLQYF. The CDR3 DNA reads TGCAGTGCTGAGGGGGGGTTACAGTACTTC.

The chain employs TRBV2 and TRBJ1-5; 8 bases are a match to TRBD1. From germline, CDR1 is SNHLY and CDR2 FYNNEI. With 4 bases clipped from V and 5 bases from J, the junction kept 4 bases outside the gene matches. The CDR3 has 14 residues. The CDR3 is CASSAGQGHQPQHF. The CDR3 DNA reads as TGTGCCAGCAGTGCCGGACAGGGACATCAGCCCCAGCATTTT.

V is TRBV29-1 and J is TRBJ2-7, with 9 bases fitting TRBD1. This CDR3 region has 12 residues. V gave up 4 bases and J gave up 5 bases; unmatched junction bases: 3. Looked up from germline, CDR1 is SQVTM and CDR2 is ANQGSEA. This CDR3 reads CSVVGDRDEQYF. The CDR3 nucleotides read TGCAGCGTTGTGGGGGACAGGGACGAGCAGTACTTC.

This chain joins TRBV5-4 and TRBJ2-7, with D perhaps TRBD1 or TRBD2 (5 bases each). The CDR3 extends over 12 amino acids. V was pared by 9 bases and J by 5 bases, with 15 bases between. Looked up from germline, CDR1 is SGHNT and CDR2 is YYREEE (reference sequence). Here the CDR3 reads CATRIGADEQYF. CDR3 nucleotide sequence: TGTGCCACCCGAATCGGGGCGGACGAGCAGTACTTC.

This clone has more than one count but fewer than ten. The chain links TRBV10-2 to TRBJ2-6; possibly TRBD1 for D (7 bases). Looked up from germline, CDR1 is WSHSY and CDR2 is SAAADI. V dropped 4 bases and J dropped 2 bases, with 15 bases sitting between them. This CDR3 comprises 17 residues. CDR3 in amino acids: CASSAGRGATGANVLTF. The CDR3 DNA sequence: TGCGCCAGCAGTGCCGGCAGGGGGGCAACTGGGGCCAACGTCCTGACTTTC.

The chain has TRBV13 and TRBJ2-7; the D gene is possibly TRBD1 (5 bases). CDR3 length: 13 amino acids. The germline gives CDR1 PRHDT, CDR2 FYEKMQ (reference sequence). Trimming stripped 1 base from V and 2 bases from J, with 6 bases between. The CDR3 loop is CASSLEGTYEQYF. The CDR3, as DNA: TGTGCCAGCAGCTTAGAGGGGACCTACGAGCAGTACTTC.

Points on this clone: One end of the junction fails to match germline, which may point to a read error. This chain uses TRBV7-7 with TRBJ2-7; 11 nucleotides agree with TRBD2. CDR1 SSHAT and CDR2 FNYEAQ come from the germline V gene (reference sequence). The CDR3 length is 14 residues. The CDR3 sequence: CASSAGTSGYEQYF. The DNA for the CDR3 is TGTGCTAGCAGCGCAGGGACTAGCGGCTACGAGCAGTACTTC.

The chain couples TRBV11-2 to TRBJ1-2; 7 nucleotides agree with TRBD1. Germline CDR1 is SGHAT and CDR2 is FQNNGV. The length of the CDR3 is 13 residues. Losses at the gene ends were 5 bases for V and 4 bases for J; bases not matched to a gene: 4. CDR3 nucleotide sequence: TGTGCCAGCAGCCCGACAGGGAGCTATGGCTACACCTTC. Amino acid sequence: CASSPTGSYGYTF.

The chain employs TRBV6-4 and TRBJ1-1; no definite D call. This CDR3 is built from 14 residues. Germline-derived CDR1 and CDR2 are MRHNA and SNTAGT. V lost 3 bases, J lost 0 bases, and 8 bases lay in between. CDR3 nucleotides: TGTGCCAGCAGTGAGACTTACATGAACACTGAAGCTTTCTTT. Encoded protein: CASSETYMNTEAFF.

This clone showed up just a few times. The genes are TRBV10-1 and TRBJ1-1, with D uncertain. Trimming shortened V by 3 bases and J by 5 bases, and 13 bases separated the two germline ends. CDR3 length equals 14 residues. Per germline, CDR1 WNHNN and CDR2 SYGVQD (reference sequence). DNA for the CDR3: TGCGCCAGCAGTGAAACCTTTTCGAGGACTGAAGCTTTCTTT. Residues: CASSETFSRTEAFF.